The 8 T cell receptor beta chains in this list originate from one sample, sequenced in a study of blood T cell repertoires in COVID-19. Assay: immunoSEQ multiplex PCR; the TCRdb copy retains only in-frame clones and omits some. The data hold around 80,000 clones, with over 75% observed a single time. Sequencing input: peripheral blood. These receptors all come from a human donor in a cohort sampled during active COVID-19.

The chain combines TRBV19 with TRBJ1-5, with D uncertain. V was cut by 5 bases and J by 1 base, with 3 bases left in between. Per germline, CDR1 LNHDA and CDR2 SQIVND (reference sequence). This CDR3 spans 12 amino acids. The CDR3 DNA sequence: TGTGCCAGTAGTGAGAGCAATCAGCCCCAGCATTTT. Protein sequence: CASSESNQPQHF.

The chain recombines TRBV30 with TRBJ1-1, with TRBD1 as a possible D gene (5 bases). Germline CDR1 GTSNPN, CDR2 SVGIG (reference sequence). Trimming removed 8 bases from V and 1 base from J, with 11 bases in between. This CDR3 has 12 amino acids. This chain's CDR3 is CALGLQNTEAFF. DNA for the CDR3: TGTGCCCTGGGACTCCAGAACACTGAAGCTTTCTTT.

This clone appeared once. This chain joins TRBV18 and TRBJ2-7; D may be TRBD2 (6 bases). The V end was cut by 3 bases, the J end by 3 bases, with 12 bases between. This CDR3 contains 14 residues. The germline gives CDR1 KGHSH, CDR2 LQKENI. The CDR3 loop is CASSPGLADYEQYF. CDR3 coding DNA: TGTGCCAGCTCACCGGGACTGGCCGACTACGAGCAGTACTTC.

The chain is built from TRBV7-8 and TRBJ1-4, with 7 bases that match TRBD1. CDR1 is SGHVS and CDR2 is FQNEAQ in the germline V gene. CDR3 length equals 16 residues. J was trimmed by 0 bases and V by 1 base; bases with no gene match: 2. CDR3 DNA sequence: TGTGCCAGCAGCTTAGGGGACAGAGCAACTAATGAAAAACTGTTTTTT. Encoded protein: CASSLGDRATNEKLFF. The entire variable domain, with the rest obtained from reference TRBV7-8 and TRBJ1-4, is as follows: GAGVSQSPRYKVAKRGQDVALRCDPISGHVSLFWYQQALGQGPEFLTYFQNEAQLDKSGLPSDRFFAERPEGSVSTLKIQRTQQEDSAVYLCASSLGDRATNEKLFFGSGTQLSVL.

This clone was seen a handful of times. The CDR3 region is CASSLVRGYEQYF. The CDR3 DNA follows: TGTGCCAGCAGCTTGGTTCGGGGTTACGAGCAGTACTTC. The J gene is TRBJ2-7, the V gene TRBV5-6; a weak D match, TRBD2 (5 bases). The CDR3 runs 13 residues. Trimming removed 0 bases at V and 4 bases at J, with 8 bases between. CDR1 and CDR2 (germline): SGHDT, YYEEEE.

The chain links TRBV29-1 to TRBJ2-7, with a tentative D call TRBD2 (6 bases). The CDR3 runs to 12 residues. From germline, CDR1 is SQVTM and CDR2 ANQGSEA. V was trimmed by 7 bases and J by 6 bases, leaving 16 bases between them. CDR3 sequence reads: CSAGPQGGEQYF. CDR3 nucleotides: TGCAGCGCTGGACCCCAGGGAGGCGAGCAGTACTTC.

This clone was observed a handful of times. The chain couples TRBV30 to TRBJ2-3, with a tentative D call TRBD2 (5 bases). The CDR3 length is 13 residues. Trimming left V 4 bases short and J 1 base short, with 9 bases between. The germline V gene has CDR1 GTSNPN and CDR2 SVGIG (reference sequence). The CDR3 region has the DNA TGTGCCTGGACAAGCGGCGGCACAGATACGCAGTATTTT. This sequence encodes CAWTSGGTDTQYF.

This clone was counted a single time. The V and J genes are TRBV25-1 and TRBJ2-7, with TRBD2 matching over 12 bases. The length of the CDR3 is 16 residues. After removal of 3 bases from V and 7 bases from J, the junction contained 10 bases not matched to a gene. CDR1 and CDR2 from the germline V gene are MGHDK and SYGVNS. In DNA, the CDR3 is TGTGCCAGCAGTGACGTAGGACTAGCGGGGAGTCGAGAGCAGTACTTC. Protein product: CASSDVGLAGSREQYF.